This T cell receptor beta chain was found in a study of OX40 agonist ivuxolimab in advanced cancers. About the study: Patients received ivuxolimab, an intravenous treatment, every 2 weeks at 0.01 to 10 mg/kg.

Excluded were patients having autoimmune disease history or systemic immunosuppression. The CDR3 is 15 residues long. The V segment lost 10 bases and the J segment 7 bases; nucleotides outside the gene matches: 14. Germline V gene lookup returns CDR1 MNHEY and CDR2 SVGAGI. Study findings and constraints: Both blood CD4+ and CD8+ T cells showed clonal growth by week 6 at 0.1 to 3.0 mg/kg.

Profiled with immunoSEQ multiplex PCR; TCRdb holds only in-frame clones, not every one. In the table there are roughly 50,000 clones, 65% to 85% of which are singletons. A note on this clone: Its target is not known.

The chain employs TRBV6-5 and TRBJ2-1; TRBD1 matches 9 bases. The sample here was CD4+ or CD8+ T cells sorted from blood, taken in a trial of the OX40 agonist ivuxolimab. The source of this sequence is an adult with an advanced solid tumor such as melanoma, head and neck, liver or kidney cancer. CDR3 protein: CATTIWTGAVNEQFF. The CDR3, as DNA: TGTGCCACTACGATCTGGACAGGGGCTGTGAATGAGCAGTTCTTC.